Listed below are T cell receptor beta chains from one sample, sequenced in a study of cytomegalovirus exposure and HLA in healthy donors. Data came from immunoSEQ multiplex PCR; TCRdb stores just in-frame clones and leaves some out. Among some 170,000 clones listed, roughly 86% were seen once. The specimen sequenced was PBMCs. The receptor set was obtained from a man in his thirties or forties in good health and CMV-seropositive. The CDR3 runs from the conserved cysteine through the conserved F or W. The D gene is left open where the match is weak. Rows give clone size only sometimes, using once, few, many, or a class for an expanded clone.

>12|-|TRBJ2-3|-|TRBV30
CAWSTLADTQYF
TGTGCCTGGAGTACGCTAGCGGATACGCAGTATTTT
>15|TRBD1|TRBJ1-2|-|TRBV19
CASRHYTGEDYGYTF
TGTGCCAGTAGACACTATACAGGGGAAGACTATGGCTACACCTTC
>14|-|TRBJ1-2|-|TRBV5-1
CASSLLPGSYGYTF
TGCGCCAGCAGCTTGTTGCCCGGCTCTTATGGCTACACCTTC
>14|-|TRBJ1-6|-|TRBV15
CATSRDNENSPLHF
TGTGCCACCAGCAGAGATAACGAAAATTCACCCCTCCACTTT
>14|-|TRBJ2-7|-|TRBV11-2
CASSQGLFSYEQYF
TGTGCCAGCAGCCAGGGACTCTTCTCCTACGAGCAGTACTTC
>16|-|TRBJ2-4|-|TRBV7-2
CASSLAPGLAKNIQYF
TGTGCCAGCAGCTTAGCGCCAGGGTTGGCCAAAAACATTCAGTACTTC
>15|TRBD2|TRBJ2-7|-|TRBV5-1
CASSFGRAGAGEQYF
TGCGCCAGCAGCTTTGGTAGGGCGGGAGCTGGGGAGCAGTACTTC
>13|-|TRBJ1-1|-|TRBV11-3
CASSRDRNTEAFF
TGTGCCAGCAGCCGAGACAGGAACACTGAAGCTTTCTTT
>11|-|TRBJ2-1|-|TRBV7-2
CASSFGGEQFF
TGTGCCAGCAGCTTTGGGGGTGAGCAGTTCTTC
>15|-|TRBJ2-3|-|TRBV15
CATSRLGGSTDTQYF
TGTGCCACCAGCAGGCTCGGGGGTAGCACAGATACGCAGTATTTT
>14|-|TRBJ1-4|-|TRBV29-1
CSVESARVGEKLFF
TGCAGCGTTGAGTCGGCCAGGGTGGGAGAAAAACTGTTTTTT
>15|TRBD1|TRBJ2-3|-|TRBV5-1
CASSPGTVSTDTQYF
TGCGCCAGCAGCCCTGGGACAGTGAGCACAGATACGCAGTATTTT
>13|TRBD1|TRBJ1-5|once|TRBV2
CASSDFEGAAQHF
TGTGCCAGCAGTGATTTTGAGGGGGCGGCCCAGCATTTT
>15|-|TRBJ2-5|-|TRBV5-1
CASSLSGGYQETQYF
TGCGCCAGCAGCTTGAGTGGGGGTTACCAAGAGACCCAGTACTTC
>18|TRBD1|TRBJ1-2|-|TRBV27
CASLRTGTGGLWVYGYTF
TGTGCCAGCCTGAGGACCGGGACAGGCGGATTATGGGTCTATGGCTACACCTTC
>13|TRBD1|TRBJ1-2|-|TRBV19
CASIDRGRLGYTF
TGTGCCAGTATCGACAGGGGGCGGCTTGGCTACACCTTC
>13|TRBD1|TRBJ1-1|-|TRBV25-1
CASSDATGYFAFF
TGTGCCAGCAGTGACGCGACAGGGTACTTTGCTTTCTTT
>15|-|TRBJ1-5|-|TRBV6-1
CASSKTDSPNQPQHF
TGTGCCAGCAGTAAAACGGACAGCCCAAATCAGCCCCAGCATTTT
>17|TRBD2|TRBJ2-5|-|TRBV12-5
CASGSPAGGPLQETQYF
TGTGCTAGTGGTTCGCCGGCGGGGGGGCCTCTCCAAGAGACCCAGTACTTC
>13|TRBD1|TRBJ1-5|-|TRBV19
CASAIGDRVPQHF
TGTGCCAGCGCAATTGGGGACAGGGTCCCCCAGCATTTC
>15|-|TRBJ2-7|-|TRBV4-3
CASSQEPGTLYEQYF
TGCGCCAGCAGCCAAGAACCGGGGACACTCTACGAGCAGTACTTC
>13|-|TRBJ1-1|-|TRBV6-5
CASSWRETTEAFF
TGTGCCAGCAGTTGGCGCGAGACCACTGAAGCTTTCTTT
>14|-|TRBJ2-7|-|TRBV18
CASSPDQFVHEQYF
TGTGCCAGCTCACCAGACCAGTTCGTCCACGAGCAGTACTTC
>15|-|TRBJ2-7|-|TRBV4-1
CASSDLGGTSYEQYF
TGCGCCAGCAGCGACCTAGGGGGGACCTCCTACGAGCAGTACTTC
>18|TRBD2|TRBJ2-1|-|TRBV18
CASSPMGLAGGLDNEQFF
TGTGCCAGCTCACCAATGGGACTAGCGGGAGGGCTCGACAATGAGCAGTTCTTC
>15|-|TRBJ2-7|-|TRBV7-2
CASSLLDTAAYEQYF
TGTGCCAGCAGCTTATTGGATACCGCCGCCTACGAGCAGTACTTC
>13|-|TRBJ1-1|-|TRBV9
CASSAQQNTEAFF
TGTGCCAGCAGCGCACAGCAGAACACTGAAGCTTTCTTT
>13|-|TRBJ2-3|-|TRBV7-2
CASSFQAGDTQYF
TGTGCCAGCAGCTTCCAGGCTGGAGATACGCAGTATTTT
>14|-|TRBJ1-5|few|TRBV13
CASSFGVILQPQHF
TGTGCCAGCAGCTTTGGGGTAATATTACAGCCCCAGCATTTT
>16|TRBD2|TRBJ2-6|once|TRBV15
CATSRAGGSGANVLTF
TGTGCCACCAGCAGAGCGGGGGGGTCTGGGGCCAACGTCCTGACTTTC
>15|TRBD1|TRBJ1-5|-|TRBV6-5
CASSSRQGSNQPQHF
TGTGCCAGCAGTTCCCGACAGGGGTCCAATCAGCCCCAGCATTTT
>15|TRBD2|TRBJ2-3|-|TRBV6-1
CASRTLAGSTDTQYF
TGTGCCAGCAGGACTCTAGCGGGGAGCACAGATACGCAGTATTTT
>17|TRBD2|TRBJ2-5|-|TRBV5-4
CASSTPGLAVQQETQYF
TGTGCCAGCAGCACCCCGGGACTAGCGGTCCAACAAGAGACCCAGTACTTC
>13|-|TRBJ2-4|-|TRBV15
CATSSPTDRFQYF
TGTGCCACCAGCAGTCCTACTGACAGATTTCAGTACTTC
>15|TRBD1|TRBJ1-5|-|TRBV7-2
CASSLGTQGAQPQHF
TGTGCCAGCAGCTTAGGGACACAGGGGGCTCAGCCCCAGCATTTT
>14|TRBD2|TRBJ2-1|-|TRBV29-1
CSVEGTSVYNEQFF
TGCAGCGTTGAAGGGACTAGTGTTTACAATGAGCAGTTCTTC
>14|-|TRBJ2-5|-|TRBV7-2
CASSLGGARETQYF
TGTGCCAGCAGCTTAGGAGGGGCTCGTGAGACCCAGTACTTC
>14|-|TRBJ1-1|-|TRBV5-4
CASSQGPSTTEAFF
TGTGCCAGCAGCCAAGGCCCTTCGACCACTGAAGCTTTCTTT
>18|-|TRBJ2-1|-|TRBV28
CASSPPWGLAVSYNEQFF
TGTGCCAGCAGTCCTCCCTGGGGGCTAGCGGTATCCTACAATGAGCAGTTCTTC
>14|-|TRBJ1-2|-|TRBV4-3
CASSQVGGNYGYTF
TGCGCCAGCAGCCAAGTGGGGGGAAACTATGGCTACACCTTC
>10|-|TRBJ2-5|-|TRBV20-1
CSASGGTQYF
TGCAGTGCTAGTGGCGGGACCCAGTACTTC
>14|-|TRBJ1-2|few|TRBV14
CASSQDRQAMGYTF
TGTGCCAGCAGCCAAGACCGACAGGCCATGGGCTACACCTTC
>14|TRBD1|TRBJ1-4|-|TRBV2
CASRDRAVGEKLFF
TGTGCCAGCAGGGACAGGGCGGTAGGTGAAAAACTGTTTTTT
>16|-|TRBJ2-5|-|TRBV11-3
CASSSPKDPPQRTQYF
TGTGCCAGCAGCTCGCCTAAGGATCCTCCGCAACGGACCCAGTACTTC
>11|TRBD1|TRBJ1-2|few|TRBV20-1
CTQTGNYGYTF
TGCACCCAGACAGGGAACTATGGCTACACCTTC
>14|-|TRBJ2-2|-|TRBV19
CASSIGSHGGELFF
TGTGCCAGTAGTATAGGTTCCCATGGGGGGGAGCTGTTTTTT
>15|TRBD1|TRBJ2-7|-|TRBV6-1
CASSERDRATYEQYF
TGTGCCAGCAGTGAGCGGGACAGGGCCACCTACGAGCAGTACTTC
>12|-|TRBJ1-1|-|TRBV5-6
CASSLGGPGAFF
TGTGCCAGCAGCTTGGGAGGGCCTGGAGCTTTCTTT
>12|TRBD1|TRBJ1-5|few|TRBV27
CASRSGQGQQHF
TGTGCCAGCAGGTCCGGACAGGGCCAGCAGCATTTT
>16|TRBD1|TRBJ2-5|-|TRBV28
CASSQGTGVAQETQYF
TGTGCCAGCAGTCAAGGGACAGGGGTCGCCCAAGAGACCCAGTACTTC
>13|-|TRBJ2-3|-|TRBV14
CASRIRGGDTQYF
TGTGCCAGCAGGATTAGGGGAGGCGATACGCAGTATTTT
>17|-|TRBJ2-1|-|TRBV5-1
CASSSSLGGEGNNEQFF
TGCGCCAGCAGCTCATCTCTAGGGGGTGAGGGGAACAATGAGCAGTTCTTC
>15|-|TRBJ2-3|-|TRBV2
CASKYQRMYTDTQYF
TGTGCCAGCAAATACCAGAGGATGTATACAGATACGCAGTATTTT
>14|-|TRBJ1-5|-|TRBV6-6
CASSYLGGNQPQHF
TGTGCCAGCAGTTACTTAGGGGGAAATCAGCCCCAGCATTTT
>15|TRBD1|TRBJ2-1|once|TRBV6-5
CASRGDRDPNNEQFF
TGTGCCAGCAGGGGCGACAGGGACCCCAACAATGAGCAGTTCTTC
>12|-|TRBJ2-5|-|TRBV5-1
CASSPEGETQYF
TGCGCCAGCAGCCCCGAGGGGGAGACCCAGTACTTC
>13|-|TRBJ1-2|-|TRBV7-9
CASSLAPRVGYTF
TGTGCCAGCAGCTTAGCCCCTAGGGTTGGCTACACCTTC